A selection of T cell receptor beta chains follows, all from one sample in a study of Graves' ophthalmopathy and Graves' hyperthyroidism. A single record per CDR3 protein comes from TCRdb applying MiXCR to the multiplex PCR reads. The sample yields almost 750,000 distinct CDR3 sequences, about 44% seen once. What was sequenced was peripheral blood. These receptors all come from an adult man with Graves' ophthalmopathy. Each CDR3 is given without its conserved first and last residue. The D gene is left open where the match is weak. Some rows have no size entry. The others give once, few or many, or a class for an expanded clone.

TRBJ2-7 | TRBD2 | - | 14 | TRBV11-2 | ASSLEGGGSAYEQY
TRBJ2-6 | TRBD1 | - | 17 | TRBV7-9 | ASSLGRDRVSPGANVLT
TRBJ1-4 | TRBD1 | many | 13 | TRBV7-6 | ASSLATTGAEKLF
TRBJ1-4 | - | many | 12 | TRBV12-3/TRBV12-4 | ASTSDGGDEKLF
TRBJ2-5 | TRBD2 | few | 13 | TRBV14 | ASRFSGTSRETQY
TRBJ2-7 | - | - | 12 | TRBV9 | ASSVGTHAYEQY
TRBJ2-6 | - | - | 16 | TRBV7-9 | ASSQAHFVESGANVLT
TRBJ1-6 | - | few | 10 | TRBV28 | ASHLLNSPLH
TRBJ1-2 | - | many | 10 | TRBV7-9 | ASSTENYGYT
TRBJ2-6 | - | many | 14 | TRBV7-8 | ASSLAGGGGANVLT
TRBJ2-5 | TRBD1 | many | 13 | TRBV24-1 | ATSDYSRDRETQY
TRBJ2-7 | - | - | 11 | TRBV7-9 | ASSFGQIFEQY
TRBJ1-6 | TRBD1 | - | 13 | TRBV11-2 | ASSLLGTGNSPLH
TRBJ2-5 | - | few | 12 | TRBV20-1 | SARDRLDRETQY
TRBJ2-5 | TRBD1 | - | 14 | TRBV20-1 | SARTKTGGGGETQY
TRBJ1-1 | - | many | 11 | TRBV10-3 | AISDWVNTEAF
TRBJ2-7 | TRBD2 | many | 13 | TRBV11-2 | ASSLGGGPTYEQY
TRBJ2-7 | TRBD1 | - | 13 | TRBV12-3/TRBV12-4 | ASSATGGYSYEQY
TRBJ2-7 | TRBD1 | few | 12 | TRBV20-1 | SARDGQGHYEQY
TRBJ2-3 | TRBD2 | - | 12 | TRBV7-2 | ASRRRRGGDTQY
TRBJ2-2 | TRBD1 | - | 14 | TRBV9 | ASSGSGTGRTGELF
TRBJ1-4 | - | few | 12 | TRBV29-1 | SVWSGVYNEKLF
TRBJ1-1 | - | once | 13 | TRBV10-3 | AISEPGVLSAEAF
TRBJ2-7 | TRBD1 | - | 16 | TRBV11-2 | ASSLGLGTGSITCEQY
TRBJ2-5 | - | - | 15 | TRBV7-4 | ASSQDPGRLSGETQY
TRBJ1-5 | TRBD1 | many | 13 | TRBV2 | ASSPRQGRNQPQH
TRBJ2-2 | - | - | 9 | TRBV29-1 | SVDPSGELF
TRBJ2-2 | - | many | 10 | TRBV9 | ASSVGSGELF
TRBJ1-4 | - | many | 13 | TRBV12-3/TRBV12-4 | ASSPGLVGVGKLF
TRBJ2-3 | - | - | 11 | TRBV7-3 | ASSPQPTDTQY
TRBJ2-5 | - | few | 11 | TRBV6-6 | ASSTAGEETQY
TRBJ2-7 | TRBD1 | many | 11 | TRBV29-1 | SVGTDFSYEQY
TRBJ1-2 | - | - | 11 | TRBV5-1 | ASSLGSGSGYT
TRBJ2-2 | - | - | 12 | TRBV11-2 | ASSPAGYTGELF
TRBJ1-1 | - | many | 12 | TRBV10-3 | AINIAGLNTEAF
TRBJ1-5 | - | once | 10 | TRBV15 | ATSRAASGRH
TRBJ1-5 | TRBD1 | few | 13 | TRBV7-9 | ASSSMDRGYQPQH
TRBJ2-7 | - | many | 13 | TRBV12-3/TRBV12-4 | ASSLKGDSSYEQY
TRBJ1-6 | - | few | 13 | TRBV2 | ASHRDRSYNSPLH
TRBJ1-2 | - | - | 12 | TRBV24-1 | ASSLISGLHGYT
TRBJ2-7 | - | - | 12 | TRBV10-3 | AISEEGGSGEQY
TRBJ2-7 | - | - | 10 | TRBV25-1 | ASSQGYYEQY
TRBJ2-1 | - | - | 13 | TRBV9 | ASSVDGRVGNEQF
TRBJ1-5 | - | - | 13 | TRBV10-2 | ASSSKGLSNQPQH
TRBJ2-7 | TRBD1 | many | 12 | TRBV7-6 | ASSLTQGAYEQY
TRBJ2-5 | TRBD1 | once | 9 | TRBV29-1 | SVDRTGGSF
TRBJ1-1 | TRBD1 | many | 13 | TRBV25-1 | ASSETGPIDTEAF
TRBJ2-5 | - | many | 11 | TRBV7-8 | ASRSRVQETQY
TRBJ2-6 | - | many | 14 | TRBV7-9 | ASSLVGGSGANVLT